Below are 17 T cell receptor beta chains sequenced from a single sample in a study of blood T cell repertoires in COVID-19. Sequencing used immunoSEQ multiplex PCR; TCRdb keeps in-frame clones, though not all of them. The table shows fewer than 85,000 clones, with more than 70% occurring only once. Sample: peripheral blood. Every receptor here comes from an elderly man with acute or convalescent COVID-19.

CDR3 DNA: TGTGCCAGTAGTCCCCGACAGGCGAGCTCTGGAAACACCATATATTTT. Its protein is CASSPRQASSGNTIYF. V usage is TRBV19 and J usage is TRBJ1-3, with a weak D call TRBD1 (6 bases). Germline lookup yields CDR1 LNHDA and CDR2 SQIVND (reference sequence). Trimming stripped 5 bases from V and 0 bases from J, with 14 bases between. CDR3 length equals 16 residues.

J is TRBJ2-7 and V is TRBV21-1; the D segment call TRBD2 is taken from the table without a DNA check. TRBV21-1 is a listed pseudogene. The CDR3 spans 15 residues. CDR3 nucleotide sequence: TGTGCCAGCAGCAAAAGACTAGCGGGAGACTACGAGCAGTACTTC. Its protein is CASSKRLAGDYEQYF.

The chain joins TRBV28 to TRBJ2-7; D ambiguous. V was trimmed by 4 bases and J by 5 bases, leaving 18 bases between them. This CDR3 comprises 15 residues. Germline assignment: CDR1 MDHEN and CDR2 SYDVKM. CDR3 coding DNA: TGTGCCAGCAGTTCCCCCCGCGGAGCGAAAGACGAGCAGTACTTC. It codes for CASSSPRGAKDEQYF.

The J gene is TRBJ2-2, the V gene TRBV7-3; D remains ambiguous. The CDR3 length is 14 residues. V shed 2 bases and J shed 7 bases, with 11 bases lying between them. Germline V CDR1 and CDR2: SGHTA, FQGTGA. In nucleotides, the CDR3 is TGTGCCAGCAGCTTATCTCTTAGTCACGGGGAGCTGTTTTTT. Translated, it gives CASSLSLSHGELFF.

This chain uses TRBV28 with TRBJ2-2; D is undetermined. CDR1 is MDHEN, CDR2 SYDVKM, per germline. The CDR3 is 13 amino acids. V lost 5 bases, J lost 4 bases, and 8 bases lay in between. DNA of the CDR3: TGTGCCAGCAGTATGCAGTTCACCGGGGAGCTGTTTTTT. This gives the protein CASSMQFTGELFF.

The chain uses TRBV5-4 and TRBJ2-3; perhaps TRBD1 as D (5 bases). The ends were cut back, 0 bases at V and 2 bases at J, with 13 bases in the middle. There are 16 residues in the CDR3. Per germline, CDR1 SGHNT and CDR2 YYREEE (reference sequence). CDR3 in amino acids: CASSLGRQGFTDTQYF. The CDR3 region has the DNA TGTGCCAGCAGCTTGGGTCGGCAGGGTTTCACAGATACGCAGTATTTT.

V gene TRBV28 combines with J gene TRBJ1-1, with 7 bases matching TRBD1. This CDR3 region has 14 residues. V shed 3 bases and J 1 base; nucleotides not matched to a gene: 2. Per germline, CDR1 MDHEN and CDR2 SYDVKM. The CDR3 spells CASSFQGGNTEAFF. The CDR3 bases are TGTGCCAGCAGTTTTCAGGGGGGGAACACTGAAGCTTTCTTT.

Regarding this clone: One junction end does not reproduce the germline sequence, and a read error may be involved. The V call is TRBV9, the J call TRBJ2-7, with a possible D match to TRBD2 (5 bases). The V gene's germline CDR1 is SGDLS and CDR2 YYNGEE. The CDR3 has 9 residues. The DNA for the CDR3 is TGTGCCAGCAGCGTAGAGGAGGTGTTC. This sequence encodes CASSVEEVF.

The chain recombines TRBV28 with TRBJ1-2; 7 nucleotides align to TRBD1. CDR1 MDHEN and CDR2 SYDVKM come from the germline V gene. The V gene end was trimmed by 3 bases and the J gene end by 4 bases; junction bases not matched to a gene: 2. The CDR3 is 13 residues long. The CDR3 here is CASSLGQTYGYTF. The DNA of the CDR3 is TGTGCCAGCAGTTTGGGACAGACCTATGGCTACACCTTC.

The V call is TRBV19, the J call TRBJ1-5; 9 bases agree with TRBD1. The CDR3 loop spans 14 amino acids. Germline values: CDR1 LNHDA, CDR2 SQIVND (reference sequence). Germline trimming cut 4 bases from V and 7 bases from J; bases unmatched to any gene: 5. The CDR3 protein is CASSTTGGGQPQHF. CDR3 nucleotide sequence: TGTGCCAGTAGTACGACAGGGGGTGGACAGCCCCAGCATTTT.

The rearrangement joins TRBV5-1 to TRBJ2-7; D perhaps matches TRBD2 (5 bases). The V end was cut by 3 bases, the J end by 5 bases, with 27 bases between. The germline V gene encodes CDR1 SGHRS and CDR2 YFSETQ. CDR3 size: 18 residues. The CDR3 region has the DNA TGCGCCAGCAGCTGGCGGGCCAACCGTGGACTCTCGGGGAACGAGCAGTACTTC. Protein product: CASSWRANRGLSGNEQYF.

The V call is TRBV6-5, the J call TRBJ2-7, with 10 positions matching TRBD2. Losses at the gene ends were 7 bases for V and 10 bases for J; bases not matched to a gene: 16. This CDR3 has 15 amino acids. Germline CDR1 and CDR2: MNHEY and SVGAGI. The CDR3 bases are TGTGCCAGCACCAGAAGGGGGCTAGCGGGAGAGGTTCAGTACTTC. Its protein is CASTRRGLAGEVQYF.

The J gene is TRBJ1-5, the V gene TRBV7-2; D is perhaps TRBD1 (6 bases). Germline V gene sequence: CDR1 SGHTA, CDR2 FQGNSA. CDR3 length equals 14 residues. V lost 5 bases and J 6 bases, leaving 14 bases between the germline ends. The CDR3: CASSPPQDSQPQHF. The DNA for the CDR3 is TGTGCCAGCAGCCCGCCTCAGGACAGTCAGCCCCAGCATTTT.

As regards this clone: One end of the junction varies from germline; a read error may be responsible. The chain recombines TRBV11-2 with TRBJ1-1; possible D gene TRBD1, 5 bases. CDR1 is SGHAT, CDR2 FQNNGV, per germline. The CDR3 totals 15 residues. The CDR3 loop is CASRLDLGGIAEAFF. In DNA form, the CDR3 reads TGTGCCAGCAGATTAGACTTGGGGGGTATCGCTGAAGCTTTCTTT.

The V and J genes are TRBV11-2 and TRBJ1-1; D remains ambiguous. Germline V lookup: CDR1 SGHAT, CDR2 FQNNGV. V was pared by 7 bases and J by 4 bases, with 13 bases between. CDR3 length: 13 amino acids. The CDR3 nucleotides read TGTGCCAGCAACTTCGGTCGGAGCACTGAAGCTTTCTTT. It specifies CASNFGRSTEAFF.

The CDR3 here is CATTGEGLNTGELFF. The CDR3 nucleotides are TGTGCCACCACGGGGGAAGGGCTGAACACCGGGGAGCTGTTTTTT. V usage is TRBV28 and J usage is TRBJ2-2, with D possibly being TRBD2 (6 bases). V was pared by 10 bases and J by 1 base, with 16 bases between. The CDR3 consists of 15 residues. Germline V gene sequence: CDR1 MDHEN, CDR2 SYDVKM.

The chain links TRBV5-1 to TRBJ1-5; 8 bases fit TRBD1. CDR1 is SGHRS and CDR2 is YFSETQ in the germline V gene. J was trimmed by 1 base and V by 4 bases; bases with no gene match: 7. CDR3 size: 16 residues. For the CDR3, the DNA is TGCGCCAGCAGCCTAGGACAGGGTACGAGCAATCAGCCCCAGCATTTT. Amino acid sequence: CASSLGQGTSNQPQHF. The whole variable domain, filled in from reference TRBV5-1 and TRBJ1-5, reads KAGVTQTPRYLIKTRGQQVTLSCSPISGHRSVSWYQQTPGQGLQFLFEYFSETQRNKGNFPGRFSGRQFSNSRSEMNVSTLELGDSALYLCASSLGQGTSNQPQHFGDGTRLSIL.